This TCR beta chain comes out of a study of T cells in Graves' hyperthyroidism and ophthalmopathy. This clonotype occurred many times. The antigen remains unidentified. TCR beta CDR3 region amplification was performed from RNA transcripts. Using the HTBI primer set, a first-round RT-PCR was run on the TCR CDR3. TCRdb independently ran MiXCR on the multiplex PCR reads; one entry per CDR3 protein. Counted here are over 700,000 distinct CDR3 sequences, roughly a sixth occurring once; the ten biggest clones make up about a sixth. Diagnoses used clinical symptoms, serum thyroxine and TRAb, thyroid ultrasound and orbital computed tomography. General observations from the study: The authors' 13 V-J model separated ophthalmopathy from stable hyperthyroidism.

The CDR3 spans 14 residues. The germline V and J ends were trimmed by 2 bases and 8 bases, with 14 bases remaining between them. Germline V lookup: CDR1 SGHRS, CDR2 YFSETQ. Sequenced input: blood. The receptor's source is a woman between 50 and 59 years old with Graves' hyperthyroidism that later progressed to Graves' ophthalmopathy. The V and J genes are TRBV5-1 and TRBJ2-1; D possibly corresponds to TRBD2 (7 bases). The CDR3 spells CASSFGGGADEQFF. The CDR3 region has the DNA TGCGCCAGCAGCTTTGGTGGGGGGGCTGATGAGCAGTTCTTC.